These T cell receptor beta chains were read from a single sample in a study of T cells in Graves' hyperthyroidism and ophthalmopathy. Each CDR3 protein gets one entry after TCRdb re-called the multiplex PCR reads with MiXCR. Counted here are under 450,000 distinct CDR3 sequences, roughly 14% occurring once; the ten biggest clones make up 20% to 25%. The sequencing input was blood. Receptor source: a man aged 25-45 years with Graves' hyperthyroidism that later progressed to Graves' ophthalmopathy. CDR3s include the opening cysteine and the closing phenylalanine or tryptophan. A D gene is named only where the DNA matches it firmly. The size of a clone is reported for some rows only, either as once, few or many, or as a class for expanded clones.

TGCGCCAGCAGCCAGCCAGACAGGGTGGGCTATGGCTACACCTTC CASSQPDRVGYGYTF TRBJ1-2 TRBD1 TRBV4-1 -
TGCAGTGCTACTGGGGGAGGGATCACTGAAGCTTTCTTT CSATGGGITEAFF TRBJ1-1 - TRBV20-1 many
TGTGCCAGCAGTTTGAGCGGGGGGTCAGAGACCCAGTACTTC CASSLSGGSETQYF TRBJ2-5 TRBD2 TRBV12-3/TRBV12-4 many
TGTGCCAGCAGCGTAGCCCCCTCCTACGAGCAGTACTTC CASSVAPSYEQYF TRBJ2-7 - TRBV9 -
TGTGCCAGCGGGACTAGAATTCGGTTGACTCTCAATGAGCAGTTCTTC CASGTRIRLTLNEQFF TRBJ2-1 TRBD2 TRBV27 many
TGTGCCAGCAGCGTACAGGGGTTCTATGGCTACACCTTC CASSVQGFYGYTF TRBJ1-2 TRBD1 TRBV3-1 many
TGTGCTAGTGGTTTGGGAACAGGGTTCGAGCAGTACTTC CASGLGTGFEQYF TRBJ2-7 - TRBV12-5 few
TGTGCCAGCAGCTCTGCCCAGGGGGTTGGACACACCATATATTTT CASSSAQGVGHTIYF TRBJ1-3 TRBD1 TRBV5-5 -
TGTGCCAGCAGCTTTACAGGGAACACTGAAGCTTTCTTT CASSFTGNTEAFF TRBJ1-1 - TRBV13 many
TGTGCCAGCAGCTTAGAGGGGGGCAGGAACTATGGCTACACCTTC CASSLEGGRNYGYTF TRBJ1-2 - TRBV7-2 many
TGTGCCAGTAGGACTCCTTACAATGAGCAGTTCTTC CASRTPYNEQFF TRBJ2-1 - TRBV19 -
TGTGCCAGCAGCTTAGGGGATCCTAAAAACACCGGGGAGCTGTTTTTT CASSLGDPKNTGELFF TRBJ2-2 - TRBV11-3 many
TGCAGTGCTAGAGATATCCGTCGGGGGGGTTGGACAGATACGCAGTATTTT CSARDIRRGGWTDTQYF TRBJ2-3 TRBD2 TRBV20-1 -
TGTGCCAGCAGCCAGGGGCCAAACTCTGGAAACACCATATATTTT CASSQGPNSGNTIYF TRBJ1-3 - TRBV3-1 many
TGTGCCATCAGCCCCGGGTCGCGGAACTATGGCTACACCTTC CAISPGSRNYGYTF TRBJ1-2 - TRBV10-3 -
TGTGCCAGCAGCGACGGGACTAGTCCCGGGGAGCTGTTTTTT CASSDGTSPGELFF TRBJ2-2 TRBD2 TRBV7-9 few
TGTGCCAGCAGTTTGAGTAGCGGGGGGGTAGGTGGGGCCAACGTCCTGACTTTC CASSLSSGGVGGANVLTF TRBJ2-6 TRBD2 TRBV12-3/TRBV12-4 few
TGTGCCAGCAGCCGGTGGGGGGCCCAAGAGACCCAGTACTTC CASSRWGAQETQYF TRBJ2-5 - TRBV9 -
TGTGCCAGCAGCCAATTCGGACAGGGTGCGTCCGGGGAGCTGTTTTTT CASSQFGQGASGELFF TRBJ2-2 TRBD1 TRBV3-1 many
TGTGCCAGCAGTGTACAGGTGTATAGCAATCAGCCCCAGCATTTT CASSVQVYSNQPQHF TRBJ1-5 - TRBV28 many
TGTGCCAGCAGTTCAATAAGTGCAACTAATGAAAAACTGTTTTTT CASSSISATNEKLFF TRBJ1-4 - TRBV6-2/TRBV6-3 many
TGCGCCAGCAGCCGCGTAGGGGGCATTGATGAAAAACTGTTTTTT CASSRVGGIDEKLFF TRBJ1-4 TRBD1 TRBV4-1 -
TGTGCCATCAGTGAGTCGGGCGGATCCTACGAGCAGTACTTC CAISESGGSYEQYF TRBJ2-7 - TRBV10-3 many
TGTGCCTGGAGTGTATCGGTCAATGAGCAGTTCTTC CAWSVSVNEQFF TRBJ2-1 - TRBV30 many
TGTGCCACCAGTGATCGCGTAGGGGGATCCTACAATGAGCAGTTCTTC CATSDRVGGSYNEQFF TRBJ2-1 - TRBV24-1 -